The source of this T cell receptor (beta chain) is a study of CD8 T cells in Susac syndrome. About 0.45 to 1 ug RNA was reverse transcribed with random hexamers. TCRdb reprocessed the immunoSEQ multiplex PCR reads with MiXCR, giving one entry per CDR3 protein. The repertoire holds 150,000 to 200,000 distinct CDR3 sequences, with around 95% as singletons. TCR beta sequences were obtained from blood CD8+ and CD4+ T cells. Trimming removed 3 bases from V and 5 bases from J, with 11 bases in between. Germline CDR1 and CDR2: LNHDA and SQIVND (reference sequence). The CDR3 consists of 14 residues. V gene TRBV19 combines with J gene TRBJ1-5; D unresolved. This TCR came from a human donor in good health. Sequencing used CD4+ T cells from PBMCs. CDR3 loop: CASSIQGTYQPQHF. In nucleotides, the CDR3 is TGTGCCAGTAGTATCCAAGGAACCTATCAGCCCCAGCATTTT.